A single sample gave rise to the 27 T cell receptor beta chains below, sequenced in a study of blood T cell repertoires in COVID-19. Clones were sequenced by immunoSEQ multiplex PCR, and TCRdb holds only the in-frame ones, with some missing. This table holds more than 300,000 clones, roughly 91% found once. Material: PBMCs or T cells enriched from blood (not recorded which). These TCRs come from a woman under 30 who had recovered from COVID-19.

The chain uses TRBV2 and TRBJ1-4; D is uncertain. The germline gives CDR1 SNHLY, CDR2 FYNNEI. V was clipped by 8 bases and J by 12 bases, with 13 bases between them. There are 11 residues in the CDR3. In DNA form, the CDR3 reads TGTGCCAGCTCAACTGCGCGTGAACTGTTTTTT. This translates into CASSTARELFF.

The chain is built from TRBV9 and TRBJ1-6; possible D gene TRBD1, 5 bases. Trimming pared 0 bases from V and 7 bases from J, leaving 8 bases between. This CDR3 is 14 amino acids long. CDR1 and CDR2 (germline): SGDLS, YYNGEE. As DNA, the CDR3 is TGTGCCAGCAGCGTAGCTGGGGCCAATTCACCCCTCCACTTT. Amino acids: CASSVAGANSPLHF.

A remark on this clone: One end of the junction varies from germline; a read error may be responsible. V gene TRBV10-3 combines with J gene TRBJ2-2; 7 bases agree with TRBD2. This CDR3 comprises 14 residues. Germline V CDR1 and CDR2: ENHRY, SYGVKD. DNA of the CDR3: TGTGCCATCGGTGACGGGGGGAGAACCGGGGAGCTGTTTTTT. As protein: CAIGDGGRTGELFF.

This rearrangement joins TRBV5-5 to TRBJ1-5; D is possibly TRBD1 (5 bases). This CDR3 has 14 amino acids. Per the germline V gene, CDR1 is SGHKS and CDR2 is YYEKEE (reference sequence). Trimming cost V 1 base and J 7 bases, with 12 bases left between them. The CDR3: CASSLIGAWQPQHF. CDR3 nucleotide sequence: TGTGCCAGCAGCTTGATTGGGGCTTGGCAGCCCCAGCATTTT.

Concerning this clone: Germline and junction disagree at one end, which may indicate a read error. The chain recombines TRBV7-7 with TRBJ2-5; 10 nucleotides line up with TRBD1. Germline V gives CDR1 SSHAT, CDR2 FNYEAQ (reference sequence). The CDR3 runs 16 residues. CDR3 in DNA: TGTGCTAGCAGCTTAGGGGACAGGGGTCGACAAGAGACCCAGTACTTC. Protein: CASSLGDRGRQETQYF.

The chain has TRBV7-9 and TRBJ2-6; D ambiguous. CDR3 size: 16 residues. V was cut by 5 bases and J by 0 bases, with 11 bases left in between. Germline values: CDR1 SEHNR, CDR2 FQNEAQ (reference sequence). CDR3 DNA: TGTGCCAGCAGCCCATGGCGGAACTCTGGGGCCAACGTCCTGACTTTC. This sequence encodes CASSPWRNSGANVLTF.

The gene calls are TRBV30 and TRBJ1-6; TRBD1 aligns across 7 bases. V lost 2 bases, J lost 7 bases, and 5 bases stayed unmatched. Germline V CDR1 and CDR2: GTSNPN, SVGIG (reference sequence). The CDR3 totals 14 residues. CDR3 nucleotides: TGTGCCTGGAGTCCGGACAGGAAAAATTCACCCCTCCACTTT. It is translated as CAWSPDRKNSPLHF.

This sequence joins TRBV5-1 and TRBJ2-7, with TRBD2 matching over 11 bases. Germline V CDR1 and CDR2: SGHRS, YFSETQ. The CDR3 covers 15 residues. J lost 1 base, V lost 4 bases, and 4 bases had no gene match. CDR3 protein: CASSQPSGGSYEQYF. The CDR3, as DNA: TGCGCCAGCAGCCAACCTAGCGGGGGGTCCTACGAGCAGTACTTC.

The chain has TRBV27 and TRBJ2-3; possible D gene TRBD2, 5 bases. Germline lookup yields CDR1 MNHEY and CDR2 SMNVEV (reference sequence). This CDR3 has 13 residues. Between the trimmed V and J ends, which lost 6 bases and 9 bases, there was a span of 16 bases. CDR3 bases: TGTGCCAGCAGCCCCGGACTCATCGTAACGCAGTATTTT. Protein product: CASSPGLIVTQYF.

V usage is TRBV5-5 and J usage is TRBJ2-5; D is uncertain. The V end lost 7 bases, the J end lost 2 bases, and 6 bases lay between the germline ends. The CDR3 loop spans 11 amino acids. Germline V gene sequence: CDR1 SGHKS, CDR2 YYEKEE (reference sequence). The CDR3 DNA follows: TGTGCCAGCGTAGAGCAAGAGACCCAGTACTTC. Translated, it gives CASVEQETQYF. The whole variable domain, remainder taken from reference TRBV5-5 and TRBJ2-5, is DAGVTQSPTHLIKTRGQQVTLRCSPISGHKSVSWYQQVLGQGPQFIFQYYEKEERGRGNFPDRFSARQFPNYSSELNVNALLLGDSALYLCASVEQETQYFGPGTRLLVL.

This clone was recorded many times. The same CDR3 also results from other DNA sequences found in this sample. V gene TRBV6-5 combines with J gene TRBJ1-6, with 7 bases lining up with TRBD1. The V segment lost 2 bases and the J segment 4 bases; nucleotides outside the gene matches: 2. The CDR3 sequence is 15 residues long. Germline values: CDR1 MNHEY, CDR2 SVGAGI. CDR3 protein: CASSYTGQYNSPLHF. DNA of the CDR3: TGTGCCAGCAGTTACACGGGACAGTATAATTCACCCCTCCACTTT.

The chain employs TRBV7-2 and TRBJ1-1; D unresolved. Germline loops: CDR1 SGHTA, CDR2 FQGNSA. CDR3 length: 13 amino acids. The ends were cut back, 5 bases at V and 1 base at J, with 8 bases in the middle. The CDR3 bases are TGTGCCAGCAGCATACAGCCGAACACTGAAGCTTTCTTT. Protein product: CASSIQPNTEAFF.

The V call is TRBV27, the J call TRBJ2-2; TRBD1 aligns across 8 bases. The CDR3 runs 14 residues. Germline V gene data show CDR1 as MNHEY and CDR2 as SMNVEV (reference sequence). The V gene end was trimmed by 4 bases and the J gene end by 6 bases; junction bases not matched to a gene: 4. The CDR3 sequence is CASSWTGYAGELFF. CDR3 bases: TGTGCCAGCAGTTGGACAGGGTACGCCGGGGAGCTGTTTTTT.

The chain joins TRBV5-4 to TRBJ1-1, with D perhaps matching TRBD1 (5 bases). V was cut by 3 bases and J by 0 bases, with 15 bases left in between. CDR3 length: 16 residues. Per the germline V gene, CDR1 is SGHNT and CDR2 is YYREEE (reference sequence). The CDR3 DNA sequence: TGTGCCAGCAGCTCCCCGGGTTGGGGCATGAACACTGAAGCTTTCTTT. It codes for CASSSPGWGMNTEAFF. The full variable domain, rest sourced from reference TRBV5-4 and TRBJ1-1, is ETGVTQSPTHLIKTRGQQVTLRCSSQSGHNTVSWYQQALGQGPQFIFQYYREEENGRGNFPPRFSGLQFPNYSSELNVNALELDDSALYLCASSSPGWGMNTEAFFGQGTRLTVV.

The rearrangement links TRBV5-1 to TRBJ1-4; D is undetermined. The germline V gene has CDR1 SGHRS and CDR2 YFSETQ. The V and J ends lost 0 bases and 5 bases respectively, with 11 bases between them. The length of the CDR3 is 15 residues. The CDR3: CASSLELTENEKLFF. CDR3 nucleotide sequence: TGCGCCAGCAGCTTGGAGTTGACTGAGAATGAAAAACTGTTTTTT. The full variable domain, rest sourced from reference TRBV5-1 and TRBJ1-4, is KAGVTQTPRYLIKTRGQQVTLSCSPISGHRSVSWYQQTPGQGLQFLFEYFSETQRNKGNFPGRFSGRQFSNSRSEMNVSTLELGDSALYLCASSLELTENEKLFFGSGTQLSVL.

The genes are TRBV11-3 and TRBJ2-1; TRBD2 matches 14 bases. The V and J ends lost 4 bases and 0 bases, in that order; junction bases with no gene match: 8. The CDR3 extends over 19 amino acids. Germline V CDR1 and CDR2: SGHNT, YENEEA. The CDR3 loop is CASSSGTSGGQNSYNEQFF. The CDR3 nucleotides are TGTGCCAGCAGCTCCGGGACTAGCGGGGGACAAAACTCCTACAATGAGCAGTTCTTC.

This sequence joins TRBV19 and TRBJ2-2; no reliable D call. The germline V gene encodes CDR1 LNHDA and CDR2 SQIVND (reference sequence). There are 11 residues in the CDR3. V was trimmed by 2 bases and J by 8 bases, leaving 3 bases between them. The CDR3 region is CASSISGELFF. The CDR3 coding sequence is TGTGCCAGTAGTATATCAGGGGAGCTGTTTTTT.

The chain has TRBV19 and TRBJ1-1, with 8 bases identical to TRBD1. The J segment lost 5 bases and the V segment lost 6 bases, leaving 8 bases of the junction unmatched. This CDR3 region has 14 residues. Germline V gives CDR1 LNHDA, CDR2 SQIVND (reference sequence). The CDR3 DNA is TGTGCCAGTAGCACTGACAGGGGAGGGACTGAAGCTTTCTTT. Protein: CASSTDRGGTEAFF.

The rearrangement uses TRBV28 and TRBJ2-3, with 7 bases aligning to TRBD1. The germline V gene encodes CDR1 MDHEN and CDR2 SYDVKM. CDR3 size: 15 residues. V gave up 8 bases and J gave up 6 bases; unmatched junction bases: 14. The CDR3 region has the DNA TGTGCCAGCGGACAGGTCCGGGCCCCAGCCGATACGCAGTATTTT. It codes for CASGQVRAPADTQYF.

The chain is built from TRBV28 and TRBJ1-1; 8 bases agree with TRBD1. The CDR3 contains 15 residues. The germline gives CDR1 MDHEN, CDR2 SYDVKM. The J segment lost 0 bases and the V segment lost 5 bases, leaving 5 bases of the junction unmatched. The CDR3 sequence is CASSTRTGLNTEAFF. CDR3 sequence (DNA): TGTGCCAGCAGTACCCGGACAGGGCTGAACACTGAAGCTTTCTTT.

The J gene is TRBJ2-3, the V gene TRBV9; perhaps TRBD2 as D (6 bases). V was shortened by 3 bases and J by 4 bases, with 15 bases between the two germline ends. Germline-derived CDR1 and CDR2 are SGDLS and YYNGEE. The CDR3 contains 15 residues. The CDR3 spells CASSDEGLGADTQYF. The CDR3 coding sequence is TGTGCCAGCAGCGACGAGGGACTCGGCGCAGATACGCAGTATTTT.

This chain links TRBV30 with TRBJ1-6; D gene ambiguous. V was pared by 3 bases and J by 9 bases, with 21 bases between. This CDR3 is 16 amino acids long. Germline assignment: CDR1 GTSNPN and CDR2 SVGIG (reference sequence). The DNA of the CDR3 is TGTGCCTGGAGGGTGGGCGGAGGACCCTTAGGTTCACCCCTCCACTTT. Its translation is CAWRVGGGPLGSPLHF.

This clone was recorded only once. V and J are TRBV7-9 and TRBJ1-1; 11 bases fit TRBD1. The CDR3 length is 14 residues. V shed 4 bases and J 11 bases; nucleotides not matched to a gene: 9. Per the germline V gene, CDR1 is SEHNR and CDR2 is FQNEAQ (reference sequence). The CDR3 nucleotides are TGTGCCAGCAGCTCCGGGACAGGGGGTAATGTGGCTTTCTTT. It codes for CASSSGTGGNVAFF.

The V and J genes are TRBV4-1 and TRBJ1-6, with D hard to call. The length of the CDR3 is 15 residues. Germline V CDR1 and CDR2: MGHRA, YSYEKL. Trimming took 4 bases from V and 8 from J, leaving 15 bases between them. In nucleotides, the CDR3 is TGCGCCAGCAGCCTACCGGGAACAATCGATTCACCCCTCCACTTT. Its translation: CASSLPGTIDSPLHF.

The V and J genes are TRBV5-1 and TRBJ2-7, with 11 bases that match TRBD2. The germline V gene encodes CDR1 SGHRS and CDR2 YFSETQ. Losses at the gene ends were 4 bases for V and 0 bases for J; bases not matched to a gene: 6. This CDR3 contains 16 residues. As DNA, the CDR3 is TGCGCCAGCAGCCCTCGGACTAGCGGGCACTCCTACGAGCAGTACTTC. As protein: CASSPRTSGHSYEQYF.

A note on this clone: The sample contains more than one DNA sequence encoding this CDR3. The chain combines TRBV9 with TRBJ1-1, with D possibly TRBD1 on 6 matching bases. CDR1 and CDR2 from the germline V gene are SGDLS and YYNGEE. The CDR3 is made up of 13 amino acids. Deletions cut 0 bases from V and 4 bases from J, with 7 bases between. The CDR3 sequence: CASSVEGVTEAFF. In nucleotides, the CDR3 is TGTGCCAGCAGCGTAGAGGGGGTCACTGAAGCTTTCTTT. Looking up the rest from reference TRBV9 and TRBJ1-1 gives the full variable domain: DSGVTQTPKHLITATGQRVTLRCSPRSGDLSVYWYQQSLDQGLQFLIQYYNGEERAKGNILERFSAQQFPDLHSELNLSSLELGDSALYFCASSVEGVTEAFFGQGTRLTVV.

The chain is built from TRBV7-9 and TRBJ2-3, with D perhaps matching TRBD2 (5 bases). Germline V gene data show CDR1 as SEHNR and CDR2 as FQNEAQ (reference sequence). This CDR3 spans 16 amino acids. V shed 5 bases and J shed 4 bases, with 19 bases lying between them. CDR3 sequence (DNA): TGTGCCAGCAGCCGCGGGCCAGACCACACAGCAGATACGCAGTATTTT. Translating gives CASSRGPDHTADTQYF.